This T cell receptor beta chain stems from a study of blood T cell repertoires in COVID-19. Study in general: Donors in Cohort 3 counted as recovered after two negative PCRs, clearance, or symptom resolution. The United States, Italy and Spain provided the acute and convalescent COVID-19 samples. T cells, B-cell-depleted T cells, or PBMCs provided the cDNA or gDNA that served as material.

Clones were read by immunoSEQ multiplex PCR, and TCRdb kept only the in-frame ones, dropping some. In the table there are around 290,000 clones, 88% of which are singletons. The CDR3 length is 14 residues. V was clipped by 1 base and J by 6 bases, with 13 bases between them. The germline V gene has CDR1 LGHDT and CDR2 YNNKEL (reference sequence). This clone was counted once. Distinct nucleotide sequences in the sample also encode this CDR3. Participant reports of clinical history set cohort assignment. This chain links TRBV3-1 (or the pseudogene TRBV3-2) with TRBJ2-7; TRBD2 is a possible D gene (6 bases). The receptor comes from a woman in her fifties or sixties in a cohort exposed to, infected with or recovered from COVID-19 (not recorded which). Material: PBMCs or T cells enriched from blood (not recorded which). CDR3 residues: CASSQAQGGAEQYF. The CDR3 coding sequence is TGTGCCAGCAGCCAAGCTCAGGGAGGCGCCGAGCAGTACTTC.